A selection of T cell receptor beta chains follows, all from one sample in a study of blood T cell repertoires in COVID-19. Repertoires were generated with immunoSEQ multiplex PCR, while TCRdb's copy carries only in-frame clones and drops some. The sample holds 350,000 to 550,000 clones, 80% to 90% seen once. Material: PBMCs or T cells enriched from blood (not recorded which). The receptor source for this set is a man aged 30 to 45 who had recovered from COVID-19. CDR3s leave out the opening cysteine and the closing phenylalanine or tryptophan.

j_call v_call cdr3_aa
TRBJ1-5 TRBV28 ASSVRTYQPQH
TRBJ2-7 TRBV4-1 ASSPSGTSGSRPYEQY
TRBJ1-2 TRBV28 ASSFTAQGGGYT
TRBJ1-5 TRBV28 ASSLLSRVSGQPQH
TRBJ2-1 TRBV11-2 ASSPRRWERFPEQF
TRBJ2-1 TRBV7-3 ASSPGHNEQF
TRBJ1-2 TRBV10-3 AISAGSDGYT
TRBJ2-5 TRBV27 ASSLGRGETQY
TRBJ2-7 TRBV5-4 ASSSTSRDFPYEQY
TRBJ2-2 TRBV4-1 ASRQSPGTGELF
TRBJ1-2 TRBV24-1 ATSDWGANYGYT
TRBJ1-4 TRBV30 AWSVQPNEKLF
TRBJ2-1 TRBV18 ASSLTSGNYNEQF
TRBJ2-5 TRBV5-1 ASKRTGAVETQY
TRBJ2-1 TRBV27 ASMREASYNEQF
TRBJ1-5 TRBV30 AWSDHRGQPQH
TRBJ1-6 TRBV11-2 ASSLVAGGDSPLH
TRBJ2-1 TRBV7-9 ASTKRGSISHEQF
TRBJ2-7 TRBV12-3/TRBV12-4 ASSFTVYEQY
TRBJ2-3 TRBV11-3 ASSLGNRLAGGSDTQY
TRBJ2-5 TRBV9 ASSVARETQY
TRBJ1-1 TRBV3-1/TRBV3-2 ASSQPWTGRTEAF
TRBJ2-3 TRBV11-2 ASSTIAGGRVTDTQY
TRBJ2-5 TRBV7-9 ASSPSRGRGQETQY
TRBJ2-7 TRBV29-1 SVDGVAGVDEQY
TRBJ2-1 TRBV18 ASSQQWGQSGSYNEQF
TRBJ2-1 TRBV27 ASSLITTGTKF
TRBJ1-4 TRBV18 ASSPAERNEKLF
TRBJ2-7 TRBV27 ASKGLAGVEQY
TRBJ1-6 TRBV11-2 ASSPTEGGGSPLH
TRBJ2-3 TRBV7-9 ASSLVAGVSTDTQY
TRBJ2-7 TRBV28 ASSRGTYEQY
TRBJ1-4 TRBV12-3/TRBV12-4 ASSLVPGKLF
TRBJ2-2 TRBV15 ATSRDRGAPNTGELF
TRBJ2-7 TRBV18 ASSGSGGEQY
TRBJ1-1 TRBV18 ASSPAGGTEAF
TRBJ2-3 TRBV6-4 ASSDSGGAGTDTQY
TRBJ1-2 TRBV6-4 ASSDSSSGGQQPYGYT
TRBJ2-1 TRBV6-2/TRBV6-3 ASSPLGLDRGYNEQF
TRBJ1-2 TRBV25-1 ASRRQGTEGYT
TRBJ2-7 TRBV7-3 ASSSGTSGMREQY
TRBJ1-2 TRBV19 ASSRTGMDYGYT
TRBJ2-1 TRBV3-1/TRBV3-2 ASQREASSYNEQF
TRBJ2-4 TRBV28 ASRKTGEVNIQY
TRBJ2-3 TRBV2 ASSEQGPAADTQY
TRBJ2-4 TRBV25-1 ASMSGGKNIQY
TRBJ1-1 TRBV5-1 ASRAGGTEAF
TRBJ1-2 TRBV7-8 ASSPVRQALNYGYT
TRBJ1-3 TRBV11-3 ASSLVLNRDGNTIY
TRBJ2-5 TRBV7-6 ASSPVTGWGETQY
TRBJ1-5 TRBV7-2 ASSQGVNQPQH
TRBJ1-1 TRBV28 ASSLGYEAF
TRBJ1-1 TRBV6-5 ASSYEGAAF